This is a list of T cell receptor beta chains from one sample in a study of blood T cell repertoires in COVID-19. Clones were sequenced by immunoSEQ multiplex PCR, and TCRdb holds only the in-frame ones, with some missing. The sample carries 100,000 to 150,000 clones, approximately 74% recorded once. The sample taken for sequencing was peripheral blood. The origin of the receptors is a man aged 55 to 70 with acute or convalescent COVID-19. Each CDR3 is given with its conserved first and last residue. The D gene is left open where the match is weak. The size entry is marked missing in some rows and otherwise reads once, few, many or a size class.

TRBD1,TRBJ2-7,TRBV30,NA,TGTGCCTGGAGGACAGGGGCGAACTACGAGCAGTACTTC,CAWRTGANYEQYF
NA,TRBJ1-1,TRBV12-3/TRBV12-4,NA,TGTGCCAGCACCAAGCGGATCCCCGCTGAAGCTTTCTTT,CASTKRIPAEAFF
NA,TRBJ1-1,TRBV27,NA,TGTGCCAGCAGTTCCTATCCGGGGGGAGGAGGCACTGAAGCTTTCTTT,CASSSYPGGGGTEAFF
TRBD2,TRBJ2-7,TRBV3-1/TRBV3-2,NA,TGTGCCAGCAGAAGCCGGCCTAGCGGGGGGACCGGCGAGCAGTACTTC,CASRSRPSGGTGEQYF
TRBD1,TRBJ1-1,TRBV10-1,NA,TGCGCCAGCAGTGAGTCGGACAGGTTCGACACTGAAGCTTTCTTT,CASSESDRFDTEAFF
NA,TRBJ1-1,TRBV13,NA,TGTGCCAGCAGCTTAGGGGGAGGGAAAGTGAACACTGAAGCTTTCTTT,CASSLGGGKVNTEAFF
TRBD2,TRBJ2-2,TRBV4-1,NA,TGCGCCAGCAGCCAATGGCTAGCGGGGAGTCAAACCACCGGGGAGCTGTTTTTT,CASSQWLAGSQTTGELFF
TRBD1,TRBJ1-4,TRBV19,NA,TGTGCCAGTAGTAGCGGCCAGGGGGCCGGTAATGAAAAACTGTTTTTT,CASSSGQGAGNEKLFF
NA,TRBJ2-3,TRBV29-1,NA,TGCAGCGTTGAGGGGACTCGAGATACGCAGTATTTT,CSVEGTRDTQYF
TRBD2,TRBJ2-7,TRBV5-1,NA,TGCGCCAGCAAAAAGCGGGAGGGCCACTACGAGCAGTACTTC,CASKKREGHYEQYF
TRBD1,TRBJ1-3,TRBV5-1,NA,TGCGCCAGCAGCATAGGACAGGGTGCTTGGGACACCATATATTTT,CASSIGQGAWDTIYF
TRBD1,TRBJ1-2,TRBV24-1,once,TGTGCCACCAGCGATCCTGCCGGGACAGACTATGGCTACACCTTC,CATSDPAGTDYGYTF
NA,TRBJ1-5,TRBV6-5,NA,TGTGCCAGCAGCATCAATAGCGACCAGCCCCAGCATTTT,CASSINSDQPQHF